The 13 T cell receptor beta chains below were found in one sample sequenced in a study of CD8 T cells in Susac syndrome. RNA in amounts of roughly 0.45 to 1 ug was reverse transcribed with random hexamers. Each CDR3 protein is one row after TCRdb ran MiXCR on the immunoSEQ multiplex PCR reads. The sample has 200,000 to 250,000 distinct CDR3 sequences, just under 95% seen once. Sequencing was done on a sample of CD4+ T cells from PBMCs. These receptors were taken from a human donor with multiple sclerosis.

The CDR3 DNA reads as TGTGCCAGCAGTGAAATGTCGACCGGGGGGACCCAGTACTTC. Translating it yields CASSEMSTGGTQYF. The chain links TRBV6-1 to TRBJ2-5; D might be TRBD2 (6 bases). The CDR3 length is 14 residues. Trimming removed 2 bases at V and 7 bases at J, with 14 bases between. Germline loops: CDR1 MNHNS, CDR2 SASEGT.

The chain recombines TRBV20-1 with TRBJ2-3; perhaps TRBD2 as D (7 bases). The V and J ends lost 5 bases and 3 bases respectively, with 18 bases between them. Germline V gene sequence: CDR1 DFQATT, CDR2 SNEGSKA (reference sequence). This CDR3 is 15 amino acids long. CDR3: CSAPTRGGGTDTQYF. In DNA form, the CDR3 reads TGCAGTGCTCCCACGAGGGGGGGAGGGACAGATACGCAGTATTTT.

The V gene is TRBV29-1, the J gene TRBJ1-5; D may be TRBD1 (6 bases). This CDR3 has 10 residues. The germline CDR1 and CDR2 sequences are SQVTM and ANQGSEA. Trimming stripped 4 bases from V and 15 bases from J, with 13 bases between. The CDR3 protein is CSVATGHWHF. The CDR3 DNA sequence: TGCAGCGTTGCGACAGGACATTGGCATTTT.

This clonotype was observed a few times. The chain has TRBV9 and TRBJ1-2, with 11 bases identical to TRBD1. Per germline, CDR1 SGDLS and CDR2 YYNGEE. The CDR3 is made up of 15 amino acids. V lost 4 bases to trimming and J lost 6 bases; unmatched junction nucleotides: 8. Here the CDR3 reads CASSPRTGGRNGYTF. The CDR3, as DNA: TGTGCCAGCAGCCCCAGGACAGGGGGCAGGAATGGCTACACCTTC.

The chain combines TRBV19 with TRBJ2-7; TRBD1 might be the D (6 bases). Germline CDR1 LNHDA, CDR2 SQIVND (reference sequence). The V gene lost 7 bases and the J gene lost 4 bases, with 17 bases spanning the gap. This CDR3 comprises 14 residues. The CDR3 DNA reads as TGTGCCAGTACCAGGGGCCCAGGGAATTACGAGCAGTACTTC. This translates into CASTRGPGNYEQYF.

V usage is TRBV29-1 and J usage is TRBJ1-2; D is unclear. Germline V gene lookup returns CDR1 SQVTM and CDR2 ANQGSEA. This CDR3 has 15 residues. The V end was cut by 3 bases, the J end by 4 bases, with 18 bases between. CDR3 region: CSVDLRGLIGYGYTF. As DNA, the CDR3 is TGCAGCGTTGACCTTCGGGGTCTTATCGGCTATGGCTACACCTTC.

The chain carries TRBV30 and TRBJ1-1, with 7 bases fitting TRBD1. This CDR3 spans 12 amino acids. Germline V gene sequence: CDR1 GTSNPN, CDR2 SVGIG (reference sequence). After removal of 8 bases from V and 1 base from J, the junction contained 4 bases not matched to a gene. The CDR3 spells CAGDRQNTEAFF. The CDR3 DNA is TGTGCCGGGGACAGACAGAACACTGAAGCTTTCTTT.

CDR3 coding DNA: TGTGCCAGCAGCTGGGTGCAGGGATCAGATACGCAGTATTTT. Translation gives CASSWVQGSDTQYF. The chain carries TRBV9 and TRBJ2-3; possibly TRBD1 for D (5 bases). Between the trimmed V and J ends, which lost 4 bases and 4 bases, there was a span of 13 bases. Germline lookup yields CDR1 SGDLS and CDR2 YYNGEE. There are 14 residues in the CDR3.

The chain is built from TRBV5-6 and TRBJ2-7; perhaps TRBD1 as D (5 bases). Trimming pared 1 base from V and 3 bases from J, leaving 11 bases between. The CDR3 has 14 residues. CDR1 and CDR2 from the germline V gene are SGHDT and YYEEEE. CDR3 DNA sequence: TGTGCCAGCAGCTTGAAGGGGTTTGGCTACGAGCAGTACGTC. This translates into CASSLKGFGYEQYV.

This chain uses TRBV30 with TRBJ1-5; D perhaps matches TRBD1 (5 bases). The CDR3 is made up of 13 amino acids. The germline CDR1 and CDR2 sequences are GTSNPN and SVGIG (reference sequence). The V and J ends lost 3 bases and 5 bases respectively, with 11 bases between them. The CDR3 DNA reads TGTGCCTGGAGCCGGAGCAGGGATCAGCCCCAGCATTTT. This gives the protein CAWSRSRDQPQHF.

V usage is TRBV5-1 and J usage is TRBJ2-7; a weak D match, TRBD1 (5 bases). The CDR3 runs 15 residues. V shed 0 bases and J shed 3 bases, with 13 bases lying between them. Germline values: CDR1 SGHRS, CDR2 YFSETQ. The CDR3 coding sequence is TGCGCCAGCAGCTTGGATCCTGGGGCCGGCTACGAGCAGTACTTC. Translated: CASSLDPGAGYEQYF.

The chain has TRBV24-1 and TRBJ1-1, with a possible D match to TRBD1 (5 bases). Germline V gene data show CDR1 as KGHDR and CDR2 as SFDVKD. Trimming removed 7 bases from V and 5 bases from J, with 28 bases in between. This CDR3 contains 18 residues. CDR3 sequence reads: CATRKISSLVREWTEAFF. In DNA, the CDR3 is TGTGCCACCAGAAAAATTTCTTCTCTTGTCAGGGAGTGGACTGAAGCTTTCTTT.

The chain carries TRBV5-1 and TRBJ2-3, with D uncertain. Germline V gene data show CDR1 as SGHRS and CDR2 as YFSETQ. This CDR3 region has 14 residues. V shed 0 bases and J shed 5 bases, with 10 bases lying between them. CDR3 sequence: CASSLAGTVDTQYF. The CDR3 nucleotides read TGCGCCAGCAGCTTGGCCGGAACAGTAGATACGCAGTATTTT.